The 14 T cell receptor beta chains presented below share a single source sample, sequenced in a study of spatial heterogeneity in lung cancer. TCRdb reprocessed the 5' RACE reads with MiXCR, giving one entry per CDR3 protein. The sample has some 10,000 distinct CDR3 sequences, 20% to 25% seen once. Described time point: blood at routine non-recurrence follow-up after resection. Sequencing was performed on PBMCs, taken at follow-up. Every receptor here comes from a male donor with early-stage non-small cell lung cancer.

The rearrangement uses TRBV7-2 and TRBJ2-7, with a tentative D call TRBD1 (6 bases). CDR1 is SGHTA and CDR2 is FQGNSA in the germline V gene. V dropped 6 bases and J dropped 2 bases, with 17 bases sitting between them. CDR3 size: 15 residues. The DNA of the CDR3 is TGTGCCAGCAGTTATTCCGGGACACCTCCCTACGAGCAGTACTTC. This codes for CASSYSGTPPYEQYF.

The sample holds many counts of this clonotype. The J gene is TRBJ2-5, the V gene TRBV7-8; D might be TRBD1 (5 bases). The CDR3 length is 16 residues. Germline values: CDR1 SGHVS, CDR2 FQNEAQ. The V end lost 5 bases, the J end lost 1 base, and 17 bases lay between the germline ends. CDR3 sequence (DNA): TGTGCCAGCAGCGAAAGACCGCAGGGTCCCCAAGAGACCCAGTACTTC. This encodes CASSERPQGPQETQYF.

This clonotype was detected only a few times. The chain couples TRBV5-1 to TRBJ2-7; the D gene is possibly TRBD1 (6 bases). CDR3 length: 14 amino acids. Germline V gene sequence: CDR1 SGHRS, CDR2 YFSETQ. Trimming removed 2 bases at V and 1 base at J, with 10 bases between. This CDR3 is CASSLRTGSYEQYF. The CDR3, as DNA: TGCGCCAGCAGCTTACGAACAGGGTCCTACGAGCAGTACTTC.

CDR3 DNA: TGCAGTGCTAAAAAACTAGCGGGGGGGCTGGATGAGCAGTTCTTC. This translates into CSAKKLAGGLDEQFF. The chain joins TRBV20-1 to TRBJ2-1; 13 nucleotides agree with TRBD2. Germline CDR1 reads DFQATT; CDR2 reads SNEGSKA (reference sequence). The CDR3 has 15 amino acids. Unmatched junction bases numbered 8, after V lost 4 bases and J lost 8 bases.

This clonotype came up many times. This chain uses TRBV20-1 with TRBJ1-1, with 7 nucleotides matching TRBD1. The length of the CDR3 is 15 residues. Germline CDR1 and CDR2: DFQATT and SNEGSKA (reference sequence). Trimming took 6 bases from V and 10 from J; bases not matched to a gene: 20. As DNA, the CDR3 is TGCAGTGCCCAGGACAGGACGGTGGGAGCGGAAAGAGCTTTCTTT. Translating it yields CSAQDRTVGAERAFF.

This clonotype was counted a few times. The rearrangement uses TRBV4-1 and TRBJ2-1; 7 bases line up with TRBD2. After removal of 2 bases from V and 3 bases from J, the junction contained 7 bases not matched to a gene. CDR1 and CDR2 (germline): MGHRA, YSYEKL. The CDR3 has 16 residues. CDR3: CASSQPTSVGYNEQFF. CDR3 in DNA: TGCGCCAGCAGCCAACCAACTAGCGTCGGCTACAATGAGCAGTTCTTC.

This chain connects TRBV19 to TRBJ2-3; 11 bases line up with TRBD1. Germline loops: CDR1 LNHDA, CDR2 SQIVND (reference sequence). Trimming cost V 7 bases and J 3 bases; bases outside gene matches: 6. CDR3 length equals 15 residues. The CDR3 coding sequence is TGTGCCAGTACCCTGGGACAGGGGGAAACAGATACGCAGTATTTT. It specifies CASTLGQGETDTQYF.

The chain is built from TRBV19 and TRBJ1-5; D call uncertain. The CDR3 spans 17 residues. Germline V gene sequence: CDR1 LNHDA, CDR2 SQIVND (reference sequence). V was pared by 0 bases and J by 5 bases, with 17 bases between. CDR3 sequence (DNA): TGTGCCAGTAGTATAGATCTCGTGACAAAAGGATATCAGCCCCAGCATTTT. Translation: CASSIDLVTKGYQPQHF.

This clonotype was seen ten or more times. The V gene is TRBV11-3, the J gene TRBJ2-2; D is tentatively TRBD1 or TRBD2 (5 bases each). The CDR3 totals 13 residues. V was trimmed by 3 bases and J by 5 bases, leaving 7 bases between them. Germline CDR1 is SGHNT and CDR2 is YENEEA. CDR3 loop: CASSLGRTGELFF. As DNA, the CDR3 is TGTGCCAGCAGCTTGGGACGTACCGGGGAGCTGTTTTTT.

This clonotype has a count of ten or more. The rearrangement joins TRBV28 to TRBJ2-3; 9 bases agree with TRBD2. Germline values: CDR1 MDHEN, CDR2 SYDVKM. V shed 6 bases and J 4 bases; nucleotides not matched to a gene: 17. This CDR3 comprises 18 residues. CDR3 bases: TGTGCCAGCAGCCCCCGCGCGGGAGGGGTAGGGGCTCCAGATACGCAGTATTTT. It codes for CASSPRAGGVGAPDTQYF.

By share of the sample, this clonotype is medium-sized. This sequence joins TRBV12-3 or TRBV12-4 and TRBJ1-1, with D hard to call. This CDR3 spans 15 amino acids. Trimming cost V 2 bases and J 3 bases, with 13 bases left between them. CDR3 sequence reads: CASSLRAPGHTEAFF. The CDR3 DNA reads TGTGCCAGCAGTTTACGGGCCCCCGGTCACACTGAAGCTTTCTTT.

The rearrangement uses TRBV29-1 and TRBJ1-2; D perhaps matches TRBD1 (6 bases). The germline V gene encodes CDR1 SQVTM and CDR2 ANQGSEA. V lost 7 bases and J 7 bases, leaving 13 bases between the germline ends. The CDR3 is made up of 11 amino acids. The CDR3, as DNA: TGCAGCGCTGAGGGGGGACCTGGCTACACCTTC. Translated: CSAEGGPGYTF.

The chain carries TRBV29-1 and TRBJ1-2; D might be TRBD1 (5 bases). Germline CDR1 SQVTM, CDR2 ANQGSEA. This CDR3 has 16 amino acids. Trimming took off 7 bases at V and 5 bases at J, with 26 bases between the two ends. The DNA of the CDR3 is TGCAGCGCCCTGACCCTTTCGAAGACAGCCATATATGGCTACACCTTC. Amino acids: CSALTLSKTAIYGYTF.

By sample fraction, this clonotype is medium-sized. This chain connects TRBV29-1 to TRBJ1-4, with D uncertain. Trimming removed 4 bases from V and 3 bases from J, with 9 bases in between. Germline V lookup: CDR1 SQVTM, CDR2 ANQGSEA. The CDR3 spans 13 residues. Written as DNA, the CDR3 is TGCAGCGTTGGTATGGGCTCTAATGAAAAACTGTTTTTT. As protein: CSVGMGSNEKLFF.